This T cell receptor (beta chain) comes out of a study of long-term antiretroviral therapy in people with HIV. Broader study findings: Dominant in the repertoire at all time points were clones expanded before ART.

immunoSEQ v3.0 was run at survey level. Only in-frame clones appear in the TCRdb table, and some are missing; sequencing was by immunoSEQ multiplex PCR. The repertoire includes under 25,000 clones, about 77% of them detected once, and 4.5% to 5.5% sits in the top ten. The CDR3 has 16 amino acids. Germline assignment: CDR1 KGHSH and CDR2 LQKENI. Deletions cut 1 base from V and 0 bases from J, with 10 bases between. The sample holds one count of this clone. The antigen is unknown. This clonotype was sampled from a woman aged 40 to 49 with HIV. V is TRBV18 and J is TRBJ1-3; D gene uncertain. The sequencing used unsorted PBMCs, collected 0.5 years after starting antiretroviral therapy. CDR3: CASSPRRDPSGNTIYF. CDR3 coding DNA: TGTGCCAGCTCACCACGGAGGGATCCCTCTGGAAACACCATATATTTT. The full variable domain, completed using reference TRBV18 and TRBJ1-3, is NAGVMQNPRHLVRRRGQEARLRCSPMKGHSHVYWYRQLPEEGLKFMVYLQKENIIDESGMPKERFSAEFPKEGPSILRIQQVVRGDSAAYFCASSPRRDPSGNTIYFGEGSWLTVV.